These T cell receptor beta chains were read from a single sample in a study of T-cell reconstitution after alpha-beta-depleted transplantation in children. TCRdb reprocessed the PCR reads with MiXCR, giving one entry per CDR3 protein. The sample consists of roughly 790,000 distinct CDR3 sequences, around 17% of them appearing once. The sample consisted of PBMCs, mostly from graft donor cells, taken 360 days after TCRalphabeta/CD19-depleted stem cell transplant. All receptors derive from a male patient younger than 18 who had a stem cell transplant for acute lymphoblastic leukemia, so the T cells may come from the graft donor. Each CDR3 is given without its conserved first and last residue. The D gene is left open where the match is weak.

v_gene	d_gene	CDR3aa
TRBV3-1	.	ASSQEWPPLNTEAF
TRBV7-9	.	ASSDSRDEQF
TRBV5-1	TRBD2	ASSPLAGGPRVTDTQY
TRBV2	.	ASSVRQTTGELF
TRBV7-9	TRBD2	ASSNGLAHNEQF
TRBV20-1	.	SASSPAEYQETQY
TRBV2	.	ASQGDSGNTIY
TRBV20-1	.	SARPEGSFGPQH
TRBV27	.	ASTSLSYEQY
TRBV12-3/TRBV12-4	.	ASSLEPVAYEQY
TRBV5-1	.	ASSLARASPPRDTQY
TRBV12-3/TRBV12-4	TRBD1	ASSSHGTGGEQY
TRBV12-3/TRBV12-4	.	ASSRVAARSEQY
TRBV7-9	.	ASSPPGARSYEQY
TRBV10-3	.	AISESIFPGNYEQY
TRBV27	.	ASSAAEPGYNEQF